This T cell receptor (beta chain) was identified during a study of siplizumab effects on memory and regulatory T cells (dated by TCRdb to about 2019). The study in broad terms: Across about eight responder-stimulator pairs, mixed lymphocyte reactions were run as pairs, approximately 1 with siplizumab at approximately 0.94 ug/mL and approximately 1 without drug. The study examined how the anti-CD2 antibody siplizumab affects alloreactive T-cell subsets in allogeneic mixed lymphocyte reactions built from human PBMCs. Results and caveats for the whole study, not just this receptor: In reactions with siplizumab, an average of approximately 69% of mappable alloreactive CD4+ clones were Treg-derived, compared with around 30% in control reactions. Sequences below about 10^-5 frequency were poorly captured, so only a minor fraction of alloreactive clones could be mapped to unstimulated subsets. Roughly 80-95% of proliferating CD4+ or CD8+ clones could not be assigned a naive or memory phenotype. No functional confirmation was obtained for the suppressive function of proliferating Tregs from siplizumab cultures. Unstimulated naive T cells appeared more diverse than memory T cells, and naive cells seemed to contribute substantially to the alloresponse. The cumulative frequency of alloreactive sequences traceable to unstimulated CD4+ memory T cells was significantly reduced by siplizumab.

Turning to this clone: Its antigen target is currently unknown. Base qualities are missing; no much larger clone stands one base away.

Library creation used the immunoSEQ multiplex PCR assay. Each sample had roughly 100,000 TCR templates assayed by the deep sequencing platform. Genomic DNA extracted from sorted T cells was used for TCRbeta CDR3 sequencing. From the authors' description of their analysis: The R programming language was used for the clonal analysis of the TCRbeta CDR3 data. Alloreactive CD4+ and CD8+ clones were identified by comparing unstimulated samples to CFSE-low samples taken after the reaction. Regulatory or non-regulatory origin was assigned to alloreactive CD4+ clones by matching of sequences to sorted unstimulated Treg and non-Treg repertoires. TCRdb took over this immuneACCESS table, retaining in-frame rearrangements with V and J assigned. Such tables are incomplete; in checked studies, under half of the missing clones stem from an unresolved V gene, and the remainder is unexplained. V and J calls and clone size are given by that table; D and trimming were obtained from the DNA. This sample lists 13,000 to 15,000 clones; around 46% were detected once. The top ten clones comprise about 7.8% of the sample.

For approximately six days, cells in the mixed lymphocyte reaction were kept in coculture at 37 degrees C. Responder PBMCs were labelled with CFSE and stimulator PBMCs were labelled with Violet Dye, after which the responder and stimulator PBMCs were mixed at a 1:1 ratio. TCRbeta CDR3 sequencing was performed on sorted unstimulated T cells and on proliferating T cells recovered from mixed lymphocyte reactions. Fresh whole blood from approximately ten HLA-typed healthy donors was used to isolate PBMCs. After the mixed lymphocyte reaction, proliferating CFSE-low responder T cells were FACS-sorted for TCR sequencing. Its CDR3 holds 18 amino acids, cysteine through phenylalanine. The read is trimmed to its CDR3 DNA, 54 bases read in frame from base 1. The germline V gene supplies CDR1 SGHTA and CDR2 FQGTGA. A distance of 18 bases separates the germline ends of V and J, which lose 1 base and 3 bases respectively.

The source material was CFSE-low (dividing) CD4+ T cells sorted from an allogeneic mixed lymphocyte reaction. This sequence originates from a human donor in good health; the cells came from an allogeneic mixed lymphocyte reaction. Some clones in this sample may be carry-over from other donors' samples. This receptor chain uses TRBV7-3 and TRBJ2-2; TRBD1 could be the D gene, as 6 bases match. This receptor carries the CDR3 CASSLRAQGYVDTGELFF. The nucleotides are TGTGCCAGCAGCTTAAGGGCCCAGGGGTACGTCGACACCGGGGAGCTGTTTTTT.